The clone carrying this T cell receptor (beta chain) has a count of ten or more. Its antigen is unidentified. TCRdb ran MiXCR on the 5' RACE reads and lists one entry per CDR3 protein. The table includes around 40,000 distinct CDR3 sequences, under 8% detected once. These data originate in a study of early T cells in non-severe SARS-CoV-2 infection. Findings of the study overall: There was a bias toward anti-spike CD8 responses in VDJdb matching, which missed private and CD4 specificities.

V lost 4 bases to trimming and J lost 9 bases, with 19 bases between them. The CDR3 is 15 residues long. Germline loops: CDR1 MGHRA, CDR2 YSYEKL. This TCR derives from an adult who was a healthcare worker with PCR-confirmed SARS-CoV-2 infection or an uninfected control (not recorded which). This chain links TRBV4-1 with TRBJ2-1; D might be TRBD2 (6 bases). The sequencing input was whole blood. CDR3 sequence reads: CASSLRDWNVGEQFF. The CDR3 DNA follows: TGCGCCAGCAGCCTCAGGGACTGGAACGTCGGTGAGCAGTTCTTC.